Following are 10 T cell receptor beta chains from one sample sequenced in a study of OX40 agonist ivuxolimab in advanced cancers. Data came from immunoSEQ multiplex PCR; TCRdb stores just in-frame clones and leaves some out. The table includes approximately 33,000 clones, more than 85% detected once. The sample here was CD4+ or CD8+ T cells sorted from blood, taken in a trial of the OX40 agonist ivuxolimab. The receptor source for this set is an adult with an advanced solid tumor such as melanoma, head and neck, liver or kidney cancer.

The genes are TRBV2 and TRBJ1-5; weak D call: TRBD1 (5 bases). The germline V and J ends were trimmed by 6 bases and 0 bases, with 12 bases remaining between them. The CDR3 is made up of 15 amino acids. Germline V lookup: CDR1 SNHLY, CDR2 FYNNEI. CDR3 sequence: CASRPGTDSNQPQHF. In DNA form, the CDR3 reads TGTGCCAGCAGGCCCGGGACGGATAGCAATCAGCCCCAGCATTTT.

CDR3 loop: CASSSGSGSSYNEQFF. In DNA, the CDR3 is TGTGCCAGCAGCTCTGGTAGCGGGAGTTCCTACAATGAGCAGTTCTTC. The rearrangement joins TRBV13 to TRBJ2-1; TRBD2 matches at 9 bases. CDR3 length equals 16 residues. V gave up 4 bases and J gave up 1 base; unmatched junction bases: 5. The germline CDR1 and CDR2 sequences are PRHDT and FYEKMQ (reference sequence).

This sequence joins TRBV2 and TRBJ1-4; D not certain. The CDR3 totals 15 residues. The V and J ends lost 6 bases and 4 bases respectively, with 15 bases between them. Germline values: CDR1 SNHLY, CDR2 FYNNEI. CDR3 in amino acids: CASSDQLGLNEKLFF. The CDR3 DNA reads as TGTGCCAGCAGCGACCAATTGGGCCTTAATGAAAAACTGTTTTTT.

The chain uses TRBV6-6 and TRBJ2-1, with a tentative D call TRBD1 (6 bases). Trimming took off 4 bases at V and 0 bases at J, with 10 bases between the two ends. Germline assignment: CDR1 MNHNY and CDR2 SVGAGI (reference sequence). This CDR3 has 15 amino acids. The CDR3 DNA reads TGTGCCAGCAGTTTGCTAGGGGGCTCCTACAATGAGCAGTTCTTC. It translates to CASSLLGGSYNEQFF.

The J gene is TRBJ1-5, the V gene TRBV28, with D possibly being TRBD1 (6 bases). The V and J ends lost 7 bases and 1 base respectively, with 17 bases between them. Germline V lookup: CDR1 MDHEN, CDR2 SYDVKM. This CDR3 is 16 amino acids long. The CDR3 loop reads CASTEGGLGSNQPQHF. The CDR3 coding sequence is TGTGCCAGCACCGAGGGGGGTCTGGGGAGCAATCAGCCCCAGCATTTT.

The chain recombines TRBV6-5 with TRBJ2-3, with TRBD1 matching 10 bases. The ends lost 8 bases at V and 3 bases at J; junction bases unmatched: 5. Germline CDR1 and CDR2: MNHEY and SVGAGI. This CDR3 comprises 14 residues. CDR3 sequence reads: CASATGGVTDTQYF. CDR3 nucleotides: TGTGCCAGCGCGACAGGGGGCGTAACAGATACGCAGTATTTT.

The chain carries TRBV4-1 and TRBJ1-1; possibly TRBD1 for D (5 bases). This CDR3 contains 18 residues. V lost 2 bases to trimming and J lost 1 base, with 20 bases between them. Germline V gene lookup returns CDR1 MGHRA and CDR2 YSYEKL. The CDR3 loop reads CASSQSGAGLVGNTEAFF. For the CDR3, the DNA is TGCGCCAGCAGCCAAAGCGGGGCAGGGCTTGTAGGGAACACTGAAGCTTTCTTT.

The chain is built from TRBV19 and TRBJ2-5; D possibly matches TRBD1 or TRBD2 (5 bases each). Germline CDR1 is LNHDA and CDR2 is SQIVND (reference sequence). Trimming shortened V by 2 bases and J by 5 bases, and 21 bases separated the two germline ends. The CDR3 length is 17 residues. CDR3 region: CASSIPPRLGEGETQYF. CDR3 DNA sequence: TGTGCCAGTAGTATACCCCCCCGGTTGGGGGAAGGTGAGACCCAGTACTTC.

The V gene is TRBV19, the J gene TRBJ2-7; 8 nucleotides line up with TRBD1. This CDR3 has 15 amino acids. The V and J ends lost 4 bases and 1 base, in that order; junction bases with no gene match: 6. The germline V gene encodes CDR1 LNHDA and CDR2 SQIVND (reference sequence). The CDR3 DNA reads TGTGCCAGTAGTACCGGGACAGGCTTTTCCTACGAGCAGTACTTC. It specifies CASSTGTGFSYEQYF.

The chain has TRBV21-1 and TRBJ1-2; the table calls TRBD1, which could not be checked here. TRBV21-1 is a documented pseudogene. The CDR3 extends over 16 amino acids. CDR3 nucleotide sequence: TGTGCCAGCAGCAAGGGCGGAAGGGGGCGTATTTATGGCTACACCTTC. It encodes CASSKGGRGRIYGYTF.